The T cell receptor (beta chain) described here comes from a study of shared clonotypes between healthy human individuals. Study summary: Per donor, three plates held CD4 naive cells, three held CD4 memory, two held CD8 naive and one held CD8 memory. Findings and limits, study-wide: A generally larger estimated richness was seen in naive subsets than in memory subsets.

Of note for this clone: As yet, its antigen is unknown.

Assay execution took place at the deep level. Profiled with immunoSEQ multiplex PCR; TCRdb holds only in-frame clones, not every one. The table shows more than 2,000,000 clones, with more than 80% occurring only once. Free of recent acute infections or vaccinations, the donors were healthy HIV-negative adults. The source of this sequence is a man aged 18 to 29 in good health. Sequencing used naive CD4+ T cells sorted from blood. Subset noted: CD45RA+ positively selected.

The CDR3 DNA reads TGTGCCAGCAGCTTATTTATAGCGGGAGGGCCCAATGAGCAGTTCTTC. It codes for CASSLFIAGGPNEQFF. V usage is TRBV7-4 and J usage is TRBJ2-1, with 11 bases lining up with TRBD2. This CDR3 has 16 residues. Germline V lookup: CDR1 SGHVT, CDR2 SQSDAQ. V shed 2 bases and J 6 bases; nucleotides not matched to a gene: 6.